This entry describes one T cell receptor (beta chain). The sample originates from a study of technical replicates of blood from a few donors. Measured with immunoSEQ multiplex PCR; TCRdb has only the in-frame clones, and not every one. The sample records nearly 80,000 clones, roughly 96% being singletons. Germline loops: CDR1 LNHNV, CDR2 YYDKDF (reference sequence). V lost 8 bases, J lost 6 bases, and 4 bases stayed unmatched. The CDR3 is 12 amino acids. This receptor was taken from a human donor in good health. The genes are TRBV15 and TRBJ1-2; 9 nucleotides agree with TRBD1. The sequencing sample was made of T cells isolated from PBMCs. As DNA, the CDR3 is TGTGCCACCTTTACAGGGGGCCATGGCTACACCTTC. Residues: CATFTGGHGYTF.